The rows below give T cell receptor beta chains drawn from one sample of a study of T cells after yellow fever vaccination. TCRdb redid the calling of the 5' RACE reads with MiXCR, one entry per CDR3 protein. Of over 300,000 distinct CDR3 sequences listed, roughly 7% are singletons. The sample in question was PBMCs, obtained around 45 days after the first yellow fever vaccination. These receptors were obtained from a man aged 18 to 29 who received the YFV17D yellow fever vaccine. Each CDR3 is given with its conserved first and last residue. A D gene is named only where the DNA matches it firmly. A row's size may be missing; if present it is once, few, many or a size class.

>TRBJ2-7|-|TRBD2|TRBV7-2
CASGQGTSLTYEQYF
TGTGCCAGCGGTCAGGGGACTAGCCTGACCTACGAGCAGTACTTC
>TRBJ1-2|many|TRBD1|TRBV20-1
CSATNRQGHYGYTF
TGCAGTGCTACGAATCGACAGGGCCACTATGGCTACACCTTC
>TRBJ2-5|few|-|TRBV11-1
CASSLRRVETQYF
TGTGCCAGCAGCTTAAGAAGGGTAGAGACCCAGTACTTC
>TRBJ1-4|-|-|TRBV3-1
CASSPRSATNEKLFF
TGTGCCAGCAGCCCCCGGTCTGCAACTAATGAAAAACTGTTTTTT
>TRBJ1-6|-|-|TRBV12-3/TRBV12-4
CASMVQGSSPLHF
TGTGCCAGCATGGTACAGGGATCTTCACCCCTCCACTTT
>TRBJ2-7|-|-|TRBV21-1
CASSKALAAYEQYF
TGTGCCAGCAGCAAAGCGCTGGCGGCTTACGAGCAGTACTTC
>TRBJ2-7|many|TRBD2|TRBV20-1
CSLPSGGYEQYF
TGCAGTTTGCCGAGCGGGGGCTACGAGCAGTACTTC
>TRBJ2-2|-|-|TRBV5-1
CASRGTMNTGELFF
TGCGCCAGCAGAGGGACGATGAACACCGGGGAGCTGTTTTTT
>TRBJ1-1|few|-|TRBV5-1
CASSLRGGRGNTEAFF
TGCGCCAGCAGCTTGCGGGGGGGAAGGGGGAACACTGAAGCTTTCTTT
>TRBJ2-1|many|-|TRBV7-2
CASSFHNEQFF
TGTGCCAGCAGCTTTCACAATGAGCAGTTCTTC
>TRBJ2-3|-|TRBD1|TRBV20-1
CSAREGGTGRGLSTDTQYF
TGCAGTGCTAGAGAAGGGGGGACAGGGAGGGGACTTAGCACAGATACGCAGTATTTT
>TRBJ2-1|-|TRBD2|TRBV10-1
CASTEKVAGGENNEQFF
TGCGCCAGCACCGAGAAGGTAGCGGGGGGGGAGAACAATGAGCAGTTCTTC
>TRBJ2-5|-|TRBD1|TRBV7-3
CASSSRPSRGTRQETQYF
TGTGCCAGCAGCTCCCGACCCTCCAGGGGGACGCGGCAAGAGACCCAGTACTTC
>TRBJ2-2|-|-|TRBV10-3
CAISKSGGTGELFF
TGTGCCATCAGCAAAAGTGGAGGCACCGGGGAGCTGTTTTTT
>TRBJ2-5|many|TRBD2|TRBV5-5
CASSLSLAGGQETQYF
TGTGCCAGCAGCTTGTCGCTAGCGGGGGGCCAAGAGACCCAGTACTTC
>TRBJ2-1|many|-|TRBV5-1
CASSSVGRRTYNEQFF
TGCGCCAGCAGCTCGGTGGGTAGGCGCACCTACAATGAGCAGTTCTTC
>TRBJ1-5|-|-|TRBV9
CASSAAQGPQHF
TGTGCCAGCAGCGCCGCTCAGGGACCCCAGCATTTT
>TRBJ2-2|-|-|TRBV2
CASHKGWNPNTGELFF
TGTGCCAGCCATAAGGGATGGAATCCGAACACCGGGGAGCTGTTTTTT
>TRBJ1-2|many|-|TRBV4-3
CASSQVGGINYGYTF
TGCGCCAGCAGCCAAGTGGGGGGTATCAACTATGGCTACACCTTC
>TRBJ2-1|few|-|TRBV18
CASSPPDQYNEQFF
TGTGCCAGCTCACCACCCGATCAGTACAATGAGCAGTTCTTC
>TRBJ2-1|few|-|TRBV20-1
CSARDSRGDEQFF
TGCAGTGCTAGAGATTCGAGGGGGGATGAGCAGTTCTTC
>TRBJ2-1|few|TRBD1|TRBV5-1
CASSPEGTGISDINEQFF
TGCGCCAGCAGCCCGGAGGGGACAGGGATTTCGGATATCAATGAGCAGTTCTTC
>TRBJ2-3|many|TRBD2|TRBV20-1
CSASLGSGVTDTQYF
TGCAGTGCTAGTCTGGGTAGCGGGGTCACAGATACGCAGTATTTT
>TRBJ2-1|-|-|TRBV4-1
CASSPPRGGAEQFF
TGCGCCAGCAGCCCCCCCCGAGGGGGAGCTGAGCAGTTCTTC
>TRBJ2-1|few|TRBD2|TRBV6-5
CASSYGGGAYNEQFF
TGTGCCAGCAGTTACGGCGGGGGGGCCTACAATGAGCAGTTCTTC
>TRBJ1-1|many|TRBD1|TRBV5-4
CASSSTTPTGGTEAFF
TGTGCCAGCAGCTCCACGACCCCGACAGGGGGGACTGAAGCTTTCTTT
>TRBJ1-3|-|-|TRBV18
CASSPYSSGAGNTIYF
TGTGCCAGCTCACCATACTCATCCGGGGCTGGAAACACCATATATTTT
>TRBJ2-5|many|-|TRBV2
CASRETLTARYQETQYF
TGTGCCAGCAGGGAGACCCTGACAGCCCGATACCAAGAGACCCAGTACTTC
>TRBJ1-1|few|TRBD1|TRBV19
CASSKTGGRTEAFF
TGTGCCAGTAGTAAGACAGGGGGTCGCACTGAAGCTTTCTTT
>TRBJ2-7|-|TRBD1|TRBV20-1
CIANSDRGLEQYF
TGCATTGCTAACTCCGACAGGGGTCTCGAGCAGTACTTC
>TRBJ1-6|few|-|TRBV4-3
CASSQGQFLDNSPLHF
TGCGCCAGCAGCCAAGGACAGTTCCTCGATAATTCACCCCTCCACTTT
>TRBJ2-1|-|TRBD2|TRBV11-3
CASSRTGLAGNNEQFF
TGTGCCAGCAGCCGAACAGGACTAGCGGGGAATAATGAGCAGTTCTTC
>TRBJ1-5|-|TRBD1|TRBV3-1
CTSSFAYRGIGRNQPQHF
TGTACCAGCAGTTTTGCGTACAGGGGAATAGGTCGCAATCAGCCCCAGCATTTT
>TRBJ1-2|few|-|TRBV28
CASSLHPNYGYTF
TGTGCCAGCAGTTTACACCCAAACTATGGCTACACCTTC
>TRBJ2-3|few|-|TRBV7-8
CASSLGVGDTQYF
TGTGCCAGCAGCTTAGGTGTGGGGGACACGCAGTATTTT
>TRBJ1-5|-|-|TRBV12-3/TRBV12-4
CASSLTSPAQPQHF
TGTGCCAGCAGTTTAACATCCCCTGCCCAGCCCCAGCATTTT
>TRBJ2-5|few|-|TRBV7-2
CASIRANGEETQYF
TGTGCCAGCATCCGCGCAAACGGGGAAGAGACCCAGTACTTC
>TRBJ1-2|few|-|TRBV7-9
CASSSRRAGYGYTF
TGTGCCAGCAGCTCCCGGAGGGCTGGCTATGGCTACACCTTC
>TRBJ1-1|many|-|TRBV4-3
CASSQDPGESLGAFF
TGCGCCAGCAGCCAAGATCCAGGGGAAAGTCTCGGAGCTTTCTTT
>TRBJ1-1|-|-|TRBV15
CATSRERLGGEAFF
TGTGCCACCAGCAGAGAAAGATTAGGGGGTGAAGCTTTCTTT
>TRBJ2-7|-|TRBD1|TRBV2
CASSFPGQVEQYF
TGTGCCAGCAGTTTCCCGGGACAGGTTGAGCAGTACTTC
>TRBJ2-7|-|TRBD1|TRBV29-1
CSVRDRAEQYF
TGCAGCGTCCGAGACAGGGCCGAGCAGTACTTC
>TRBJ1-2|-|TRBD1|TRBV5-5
CASSLAGGTGFDYGYTF
TGTGCCAGCAGCTTGGCAGGTGGGACAGGTTTTGACTATGGCTACACCTTC
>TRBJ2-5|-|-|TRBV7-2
CASSFRSGTQETQYF
TGTGCCAGCAGCTTCCGATCCGGGACCCAAGAGACCCAGTACTTC
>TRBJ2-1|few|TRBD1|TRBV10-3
CAISLRGQGDEQFF
TGTGCCATCAGTTTAAGGGGGCAGGGGGATGAGCAGTTCTTC
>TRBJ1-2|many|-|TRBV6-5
CASSSNFVGYTF
TGTGCCAGCAGCTCCAACTTTGTTGGCTACACCTTC
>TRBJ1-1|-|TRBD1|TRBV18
CASSPRSWTGAATEAFF
TGTGCCAGCTCACCACGATCTTGGACAGGGGCCGCCACTGAAGCTTTCTTT
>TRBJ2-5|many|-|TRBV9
CASSVGGGAETQYF
TGTGCCAGCAGCGTAGGAGGAGGCGCGGAGACCCAGTACTTC
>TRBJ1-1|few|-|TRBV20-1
CSAKGRVETEAFF
TGCAGTGCTAAGGGCAGGGTGGAGACTGAAGCTTTCTTT
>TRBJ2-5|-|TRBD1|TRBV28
CASSTDRDQETQYF
TGTGCCAGCAGCACGGACAGGGACCAAGAGACCCAGTACTTC
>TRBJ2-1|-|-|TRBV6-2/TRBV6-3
CASSYSIPGQVYNEQFF
TGTGCCAGCAGTTACTCGATACCCGGGCAGGTATACAATGAGCAGTTCTTC
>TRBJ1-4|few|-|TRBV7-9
CASSLELSNEKLFF
TGTGCCAGCAGCTTAGAGTTATCTAATGAAAAACTGTTTTTT
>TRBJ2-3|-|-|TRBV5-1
CASSFRAGTAQGADTQYF
TGCGCCAGCAGTTTTAGAGCGGGGACCGCACAGGGGGCAGATACGCAGTATTTT
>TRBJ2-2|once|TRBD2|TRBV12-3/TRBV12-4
CASTGRVGELFF
TGTGCCAGCACTGGGAGGGTCGGGGAGCTGTTTTTT